The next 10 T cell receptor beta chains were all read from a single sample in a study of shared clonotypes between healthy human individuals. Sequencing used immunoSEQ multiplex PCR; TCRdb keeps in-frame clones, though not all of them. Found here are some 2,100,000 clones, about 94% of them singletons; the top ten hold more than 0.1%. Sequencing input: naive CD4+ T cells sorted from blood. Subset given: CD45RA+ positively selected. The receptors shown here come from a young man in good health.

In DNA form, the CDR3 reads TGTGCCAGCAGCGCAGCTACAGGGGGCTCCTATAATTCACCCCTCCACTTT. Amino acid sequence: CASSAATGGSYNSPLHF. The chain joins TRBV9 to TRBJ1-6, with 8 nucleotides matching TRBD1. The V gene's germline CDR1 is SGDLS and CDR2 YYNGEE. The trim removed 3 bases at V and 0 bases at J, leaving 5 bases unmatched. This CDR3 comprises 17 residues.

With respect to this clone: The same CDR3 can be traced to other DNA sequences in this sample. The chain has TRBV4-1 and TRBJ2-7; 8 nucleotides line up with TRBD2. The CDR3 length is 15 residues. Trimming took 3 bases from V and 2 from J; bases not matched to a gene: 6. The V gene's germline CDR1 is MGHRA and CDR2 YSYEKL. In DNA form, the CDR3 reads TGCGCCAGCAGCCAGGCTCTAGCGGGTACCTACGAGCAGTACTTC. This encodes CASSQALAGTYEQYF.

The chain uses TRBV15 and TRBJ2-5; D is undetermined. V lost 3 bases to trimming and J lost 0 bases, with 8 bases between them. Germline V lookup: CDR1 LNHNV, CDR2 YYDKDF (reference sequence). The CDR3 spans 14 residues. The CDR3 bases are TGTGCCACCAGCAGCAGGCGGTACCAAGAGACCCAGTACTTC. It translates to CATSSRRYQETQYF. The whole variable domain, remainder taken from reference TRBV15 and TRBJ2-5, is DAMVIQNPRYQVTQFGKPVTLSCSQTLNHNVMYWYQQKSSQAPKLLFHYYDKDFNNEADTPDNFQSRRPNTSFCFLDIRSPGLGDTAMYLCATSSRRYQETQYFGPGTRLLVL.

The chain employs TRBV11-1 and TRBJ1-1; perhaps TRBD1 as D (5 bases). CDR3 length: 15 residues. Germline V gene data show CDR1 as SGHAT and CDR2 as FQDESV (reference sequence). The ends were cut back, 3 bases at V and 1 base at J, with 12 bases in the middle. CDR3 sequence reads: CASSFQGTTNTEAFF. Here the CDR3 DNA reads TGTGCCAGCAGCTTTCAGGGAACCACGAACACTGAAGCTTTCTTT.

CDR3 sequence reads: CASSFNRDHEQYF. CDR3 bases: TGTGCCAGCAGCTTTAACAGGGACCACGAGCAGTACTTC. The J gene is TRBJ2-7, the V gene TRBV7-9, with D perhaps matching TRBD1 (6 bases). Trimming pared 3 bases from V and 5 bases from J, leaving 11 bases between. There are 13 residues in the CDR3. Germline CDR1 is SEHNR and CDR2 is FQNEAQ (reference sequence).

This rearrangement joins TRBV4-1 to TRBJ2-4; 11 bases line up with TRBD1. CDR1 is MGHRA and CDR2 is YSYEKL in the germline V gene. Trimming took 1 base from V and 0 from J; bases not matched to a gene: 5. This CDR3 region has 18 residues. The CDR3 DNA is TGCGCCAGCAGCCAAGCGGGACAGGGGGATGGAGCCAAAAACATTCAGTACTTC. Translation gives CASSQAGQGDGAKNIQYF.

The chain carries TRBV10-3 and TRBJ2-5, with 8 bases lining up with TRBD1. V lost 6 bases, J lost 2 bases, and 5 bases stayed unmatched. Germline assignment: CDR1 ENHRY and CDR2 SYGVKD. The CDR3 totals 14 residues. This chain's CDR3 is CAIRGQEMQETQYF. CDR3 sequence (DNA): TGTGCCATCAGGGGACAGGAGATGCAAGAGACCCAGTACTTC.

This CDR3 reads CASSLVRPGLVYGYTF. CDR3 bases: TGTGCCAGCAGCTTAGTCCGCCCAGGGTTGGTCTATGGCTACACCTTC. V is TRBV11-2 and J is TRBJ1-2, with D maybe TRBD1 (5 bases). CDR3 length: 16 amino acids. CDR1 is SGHAT, CDR2 FQNNGV, per germline. V was cut by 1 base and J by 4 bases, with 16 bases left in between.

V and J are TRBV5-6 and TRBJ2-1; D gene uncertain. This CDR3 comprises 12 residues. Trimming removed 2 bases from V and 8 bases from J, with 8 bases in between. Germline-derived CDR1 and CDR2 are SGHDT and YYEEEE. CDR3 amino acids: CASSFSRDEQFF. CDR3 in DNA: TGTGCCAGCAGCTTCAGCCGCGATGAGCAGTTCTTC.

This chain uses TRBV7-2 with TRBJ1-2; possible D gene TRBD1, 5 bases. The CDR3 consists of 16 residues. Trimming pared 6 bases from V and 1 base from J, leaving 18 bases between. Germline values: CDR1 SGHTA, CDR2 FQGNSA. The DNA for the CDR3 is TGTGCCAGCAGACTTGACAGCGGGACCCTTAACTATGGCTACACCTTC. This gives the protein CASRLDSGTLNYGYTF.